The source of this TCR beta chain is a study of blood T cell repertoires in COVID-19. For the study at large: T cells, B-cell-depleted T cells, or PBMCs supplied cDNA or gDNA.

Data came from immunoSEQ multiplex PCR; TCRdb stores just in-frame clones and leaves some out. The sample has approximately 100,000 clones, approximately 80% seen once. CDR3 length: 15 residues. Germline-derived CDR1 and CDR2 are MNHEY and SVGEGT. The V and J ends lost 4 bases and 3 bases, in that order; junction bases with no gene match: 8. This rearrangement joins TRBV6-2 or TRBV6-3 to TRBJ2-7; TRBD1 matches at 8 bases. The material sequenced was peripheral blood. The source is a man aged 70-80 years with active or convalescent COVID-19. CDR3 DNA: TGTGCCAGCAGTTCCCCCGACAGGGGCAGCTACGAGCAGTACTTC. As protein: CASSSPDRGSYEQYF.